Shown below are 5 T cell receptor beta chains from a single sample sequenced in a study of siplizumab effects on memory and regulatory T cells. Libraries were prepared by immunoSEQ multiplex PCR; TCRdb keeps only in-frame clonotypes and omits some of them. The sample records 100,000 to 120,000 clones, roughly 92% being singletons. The sample was CD4+ T cells sorted from blood. Source of these receptors: a human donor in good health.

This clone was detected only once. The V call is TRBV21-1, the J call TRBJ1-2; the table gives TRBD1 as D, unverified against the DNA. TRBV21-1 is labeled a pseudogene. This CDR3 is built from 14 residues. This CDR3 is CASSRLQGDYGYTF. DNA for the CDR3: TGTGCCAGCAGCAGACTGCAGGGGGACTATGGCTACACCTTC.

V usage is TRBV5-6 and J usage is TRBJ1-5; a possible D gene is TRBD1 (5 bases). CDR1 and CDR2 (germline): SGHDT, YYEEEE. V lost 1 base to trimming and J lost 7 bases, with 6 bases between them. There are 12 residues in the CDR3. CDR3 coding DNA: TGTGCCAGCAGCTTGTGGGGGCAGCCCCAGCATTTT. It translates to CASSLWGQPQHF.

The chain recombines TRBV6-1 with TRBJ1-2; D remains unclear. V was shortened by 4 bases and J by 9 bases, with 21 bases between the two germline ends. From germline, CDR1 is MNHNS and CDR2 SASEGT. CDR3 length equals 15 residues. The CDR3 DNA reads as TGTGCCAGCAGTGGCTACCGGGCAGACTTTCAACGCTACACCTTC. It specifies CASSGYRADFQRYTF.

The chain recombines TRBV9 with TRBJ2-3; 11 bases match TRBD2. CDR1 and CDR2 from the germline V gene are SGDLS and YYNGEE. CDR3 length: 17 amino acids. V lost 1 base to trimming and J lost 4 bases; unmatched junction nucleotides: 8. The CDR3 bases are TGTGCCAGCAGCGTAAGTACTAGCGGGAGAGAGGCAGATACGCAGTATTTT. The encoded protein is CASSVSTSGREADTQYF. Looking up the rest from reference TRBV9 and TRBJ2-3 gives the full variable domain: DSGVTQTPKHLITATGQRVTLRCSPRSGDLSVYWYQQSLDQGLQFLIQYYNGEERAKGNILERFSAQQFPDLHSELNLSSLELGDSALYFCASSVSTSGREADTQYFGPGTRLTVL.

The V gene is TRBV19, the J gene TRBJ2-7; 9 bases agree with TRBD2. Unmatched junction bases numbered 2, after V lost 2 bases and J lost 0 bases. CDR3 length: 15 amino acids. Germline CDR1 is LNHDA and CDR2 is SQIVND (reference sequence). The CDR3 sequence is CASSIRTSASYEQYF. In DNA form, the CDR3 reads TGTGCCAGTAGTATAAGGACTAGCGCCTCCTACGAGCAGTACTTC.